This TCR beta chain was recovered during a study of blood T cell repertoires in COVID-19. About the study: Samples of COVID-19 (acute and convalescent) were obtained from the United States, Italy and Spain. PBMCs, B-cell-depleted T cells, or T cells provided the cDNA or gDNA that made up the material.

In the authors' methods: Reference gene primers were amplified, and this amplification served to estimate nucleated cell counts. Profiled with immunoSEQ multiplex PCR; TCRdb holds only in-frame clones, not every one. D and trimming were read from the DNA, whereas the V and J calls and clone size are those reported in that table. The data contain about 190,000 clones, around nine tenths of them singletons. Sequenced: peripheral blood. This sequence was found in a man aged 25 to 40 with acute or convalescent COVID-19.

As DNA, the CDR3 is TGTGCCAGCAGGGTCGGACTAGCGGGAGGGGGGACAGATACGCAGTATTTT. Its protein product is CASRVGLAGGGTDTQYF. The V call is TRBV2, the J call TRBJ2-3, with 15 bases identical to TRBD2. V dropped 6 bases and J dropped 3; count of bases not matched to a gene: 7. CDR3 length: 17 residues. Germline loops: CDR1 SNHLY, CDR2 FYNNEI.